This T cell receptor beta chain derives from a study of beta chain features in type 1 diabetes. Turning to the study itself: All of the samples together had approximately 100,000,000 sorted cells examined. The study's findings and limits: All four CD4+ subsets from Type 1 diabetes patients carried moderately but significantly shorter TCRB CDR3s.

The sequenced template was cDNA made from the entire isolated RNA. TCRdb keeps only in-frame clones here, not all; method: immunoSEQ multiplex PCR. Counted here are more than 150,000 clones, roughly 9% occurring once; the ten biggest clones make up approximately 0.7%. The CDR3 runs 15 residues. The germline V gene encodes CDR1 SGDLS and CDR2 YYNGEE. Unmatched junction bases numbered 0, after V lost 0 bases and J lost 1 base. Averaging approximately 110 mL, one heparinised blood draw came from each individual donor. Only a few counts were recorded for this clone. Its antigen is still unknown. The V call is TRBV9, the J call TRBJ2-2; 7 nucleotides align to TRBD1. This receptor was taken from a woman aged 30 to 39 with type 1 diabetes. Material: central memory CD4+ T cells from blood. CDR3 sequence reads: CASSVDRGNTGELFF. The CDR3 DNA reads as TGTGCCAGCAGCGTAGACAGGGGGAACACCGGGGAGCTGTTTTTT.